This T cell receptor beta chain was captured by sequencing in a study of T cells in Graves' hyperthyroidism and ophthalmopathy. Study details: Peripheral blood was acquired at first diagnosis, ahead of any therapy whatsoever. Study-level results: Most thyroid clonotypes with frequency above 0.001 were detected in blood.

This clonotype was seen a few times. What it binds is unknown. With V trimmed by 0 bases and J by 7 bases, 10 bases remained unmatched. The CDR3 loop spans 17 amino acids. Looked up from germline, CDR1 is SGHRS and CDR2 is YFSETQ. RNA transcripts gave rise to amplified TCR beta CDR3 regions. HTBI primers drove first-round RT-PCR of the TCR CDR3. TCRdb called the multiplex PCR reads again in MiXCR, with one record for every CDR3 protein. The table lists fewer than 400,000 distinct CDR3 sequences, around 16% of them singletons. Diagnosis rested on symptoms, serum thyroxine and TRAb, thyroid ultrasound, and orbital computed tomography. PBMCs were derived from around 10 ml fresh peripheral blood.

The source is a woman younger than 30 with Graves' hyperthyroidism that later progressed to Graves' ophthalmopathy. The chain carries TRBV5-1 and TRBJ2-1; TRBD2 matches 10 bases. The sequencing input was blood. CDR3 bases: TGCGCCAGCAGCTTGGTGGCTAGCGGGAGTCATTTAAATGAGCAGTTCTTC. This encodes CASSLVASGSHLNEQFF.